The rows below give T cell receptor beta chains drawn from one sample of a study of blood T cell repertoires in COVID-19. Sequencing was performed with immunoSEQ multiplex PCR; in TCRdb, only in-frame clones are kept and a portion is missing. The sample lists some 52,000 clones; approximately 84% were seen once. The sequencing input was peripheral blood. Receptors were obtained from a human donor in a cohort sampled during active COVID-19. Each CDR3 is given with its conserved first and last residue. The order of the fields is CDR3 protein, CDR3 DNA, D gene, V gene, clone size, J gene. A D gene is named only where the DNA matches it firmly. The listing skips clone size in some rows; elsewhere it reads once, few, many or a size class.

cdr3_aa: CASRDVGRNEQFF
cdr3_nt: TGTGCCAGCCGAGACGTGGGGAGGAATGAGCAGTTCTTC
d_call: NA
v_call: TRBV6-6
clone_size: NA
j_call: TRBJ2-1

cdr3_aa: CASSLAGGTSTGNTIYF
cdr3_nt: TGTGCCAGCAGCTTAGCGGGAGGAACTTCGACTGGAAACACCATATATTTT
d_call: NA
v_call: TRBV7-8
clone_size: NA
j_call: TRBJ1-3

cdr3_aa: CASSGLADTQYF
cdr3_nt: TGTGCCAGCAGCGGACTAGCAGATACGCAGTATTTT
d_call: TRBD2
v_call: TRBV7-9
clone_size: NA
j_call: TRBJ2-3

cdr3_aa: CASSFVNRDNEQFF
cdr3_nt: TGTGCCAGCAGTTTCGTAAACAGAGACAATGAGCAGTTCTTC
d_call: NA
v_call: TRBV28
clone_size: NA
j_call: TRBJ2-1

cdr3_aa: CASSAGQGYGYTF
cdr3_nt: TGCGCCAGCAGCGCAGGACAGGGCTATGGCTACACCTTC
d_call: TRBD1
v_call: TRBV5-1
clone_size: NA
j_call: TRBJ1-2

cdr3_aa: CASRKDRDYEQYF
cdr3_nt: TGTGCCAGCAGAAAGGACAGGGACTACGAGCAGTACTTC
d_call: TRBD1
v_call: TRBV6-5
clone_size: NA
j_call: TRBJ2-7

cdr3_aa: CASSAPGKLYEQYF
cdr3_nt: TGTGCCAGCAGCGCCCCCGGGAAGCTCTACGAGCAGTACTTC
d_call: NA
v_call: TRBV5-6
clone_size: once
j_call: TRBJ2-7

cdr3_aa: CASSDRPGQNYEQYF
cdr3_nt: TGCGCCAGCAGCGACCGGCCGGGACAGAACTACGAGCAGTACTTC
d_call: TRBD1
v_call: TRBV5-1
clone_size: NA
j_call: TRBJ2-7

cdr3_aa: CASSLLGQVTDTQYF
cdr3_nt: TGTGCCAGCAGTTTACTGGGACAGGTAACAGATACGCAGTATTTT
d_call: TRBD1
v_call: TRBV28
clone_size: NA
j_call: TRBJ2-3

cdr3_aa: CASSPVSGGVTSGEQYF
cdr3_nt: TGCGCCAGCAGCCCCGTATCGGGGGGAGTGACTAGTGGCGAGCAGTACTTC
d_call: TRBD2
v_call: TRBV5-1
clone_size: NA
j_call: TRBJ2-7

cdr3_aa: CSVVERLATYEQYF
cdr3_nt: TGCAGCGTTGTCGAGCGACTAGCGACCTACGAGCAGTACTTC
d_call: TRBD2
v_call: TRBV29-1
clone_size: NA
j_call: TRBJ2-7

cdr3_aa: CASSRGRANEKLFF
cdr3_nt: TGTGCCAGTTCCAGGGGTAGGGCTAATGAAAAACTGTTTTTT
d_call: NA
v_call: TRBV19
clone_size: NA
j_call: TRBJ1-4

cdr3_aa: CATSRDRGNSPLHF
cdr3_nt: TGTGCCACCAGCAGAGATAGGGGAAATTCACCCCTCCACTTT
d_call: NA
v_call: TRBV15
clone_size: NA
j_call: TRBJ1-6

cdr3_aa: CASSIGLAGRHHEQYF
cdr3_nt: TGTGCCAGCAGCATAGGACTAGCGGGACGTCACCACGAGCAGTACTTC
d_call: TRBD2
v_call: TRBV5-4
clone_size: NA
j_call: TRBJ2-7

cdr3_aa: CASSLVIAGTYEQYF
cdr3_nt: TGTGCCAGCAGCTTAGTAATAGCGGGCACCTACGAGCAGTACTTC
d_call: TRBD2
v_call: TRBV11-2
clone_size: NA
j_call: TRBJ2-7

cdr3_aa: CASSFRLVGQFF
cdr3_nt: TGTGCCAGCAGTTTCCGACTAGTAGGGCAGTTCTTC
d_call: NA
v_call: TRBV27
clone_size: NA
j_call: TRBJ2-1

cdr3_aa: CASSTAEAFF
cdr3_nt: TGTGCCAGCAGCACAGCTGAAGCTTTCTTT
d_call: NA
v_call: TRBV12-3/TRBV12-4
clone_size: many
j_call: TRBJ1-1

cdr3_aa: CATGGKRGEQYF
cdr3_nt: TGTGCCACCGGGGGCAAGAGGGGCGAGCAGTACTTC
d_call: NA
v_call: TRBV24-1
clone_size: NA
j_call: TRBJ2-7

cdr3_aa: CASSKLDSSIYNEQFF
cdr3_nt: TGCGCCAGCAGCAAATTGGACAGCTCAATCTACAATGAGCAGTTCTTC
d_call: NA
v_call: TRBV5-1
clone_size: NA
j_call: TRBJ2-1

cdr3_aa: CASSRGRNYGYTF
cdr3_nt: TGCGCCAGCAGCAGGGGGCGCAACTATGGCTACACCTTC
d_call: TRBD1
v_call: TRBV4-1
clone_size: NA
j_call: TRBJ1-2

cdr3_aa: CASSREPTGDTEAFF
cdr3_nt: TGCGCCAGCAGCCGAGAGCCCACCGGGGACACTGAAGCTTTCTTT
d_call: NA
v_call: TRBV5-1
clone_size: NA
j_call: TRBJ1-1

cdr3_aa: CASGAFYEQYF
cdr3_nt: TGTGCCAGTGGGGCTTTCTACGAGCAGTACTTC
d_call: NA
v_call: TRBV28
clone_size: NA
j_call: TRBJ2-7

cdr3_aa: CASSLVGLAIYNEQFF
cdr3_nt: TGCGCCAGCAGCTTGGTTGGACTAGCTATCTACAATGAGCAGTTCTTC
d_call: TRBD2
v_call: TRBV5-1
clone_size: once
j_call: TRBJ2-1

cdr3_aa: CASSLSTGQGDTQYF
cdr3_nt: TGTGCCAGCAGTTTATCGACAGGGCAGGGGGATACGCAGTATTTT
d_call: TRBD1
v_call: TRBV27
clone_size: NA
j_call: TRBJ2-3

cdr3_aa: CASSLRGGLGVKNIQYF
cdr3_nt: TGTGCCAGCAGCTTACGCGGGGGTTTAGGGGTCAAAAACATTCAGTACTTC
d_call: TRBD2
v_call: TRBV11-2
clone_size: NA
j_call: TRBJ2-4

cdr3_aa: CSASSGMRTEAFF
cdr3_nt: TGCAGTGCTAGTAGTGGTATGAGGACAGAAGCTTTCTTT
d_call: NA
v_call: TRBV20-1
clone_size: NA
j_call: TRBJ1-1

cdr3_aa: CASSEYPTVPNQPQHF
cdr3_nt: TGTGCCAGCAGTGAATACCCGACAGTGCCCAATCAGCCCCAGCATTTT
d_call: NA
v_call: TRBV6-1
clone_size: NA
j_call: TRBJ1-5

cdr3_aa: CASKEGTEHNEQFF
cdr3_nt: TGTGCCAGCAAAGAAGGGACAGAGCACAATGAGCAGTTCTTC
d_call: TRBD1
v_call: TRBV2
clone_size: NA
j_call: TRBJ2-1

cdr3_aa: CASSEGKGIKETQYF
cdr3_nt: TGCGCCAGCAGTGAGGGGAAGGGGATAAAAGAGACCCAGTACTTC
d_call: NA
v_call: TRBV10-1
clone_size: few
j_call: TRBJ2-5

cdr3_aa: CASTGDLYENTIYF
cdr3_nt: TGTGCCAGCACAGGGGATCTTTATGAAAACACCATATATTTT
d_call: NA
v_call: TRBV6-5
clone_size: once
j_call: TRBJ1-3

cdr3_aa: CASSSLAGVSYEQYF
cdr3_nt: TGTGCCAGCAGTTCCCTAGCGGGAGTTTCCTACGAGCAGTACTTC
d_call: TRBD2
v_call: TRBV27
clone_size: NA
j_call: TRBJ2-7